The entry below describes one T cell receptor beta chain. Its cognate antigen is unknown. These data belong to a study of blood T cells in healthy people across ages. Points from the study as a whole: Because donor CMV status was unknown, expanded clonotype changes were possibly confounded.

Every donor contributed about 10 milliliters of peripheral blood by blood draw. The V segment lost 5 bases and the J segment 6 bases; nucleotides outside the gene matches: 8. The CDR3 contains 15 residues. A J-beta primer mix and a sample-barcoded 5' primer were used in a second PCR of roughly 7 to 12 cycles. In TCRdb, the 5' RACE reads were re-called with MiXCR into one record per CDR3 protein. The table has approximately 770,000 distinct CDR3 sequences, roughly 60% seen once. This clonotype originated in a young man in good health. The chain joins TRBV12-3 or TRBV12-4 to TRBJ1-4, with TRBD1 identical over 8 bases. The material sequenced was blood. The CDR3 nucleotides are TGTGCCAGCAGTCCAAGGACAGGGTTTGATGAAAAACTGTTTTTT. This translates into CASSPRTGFDEKLFF.